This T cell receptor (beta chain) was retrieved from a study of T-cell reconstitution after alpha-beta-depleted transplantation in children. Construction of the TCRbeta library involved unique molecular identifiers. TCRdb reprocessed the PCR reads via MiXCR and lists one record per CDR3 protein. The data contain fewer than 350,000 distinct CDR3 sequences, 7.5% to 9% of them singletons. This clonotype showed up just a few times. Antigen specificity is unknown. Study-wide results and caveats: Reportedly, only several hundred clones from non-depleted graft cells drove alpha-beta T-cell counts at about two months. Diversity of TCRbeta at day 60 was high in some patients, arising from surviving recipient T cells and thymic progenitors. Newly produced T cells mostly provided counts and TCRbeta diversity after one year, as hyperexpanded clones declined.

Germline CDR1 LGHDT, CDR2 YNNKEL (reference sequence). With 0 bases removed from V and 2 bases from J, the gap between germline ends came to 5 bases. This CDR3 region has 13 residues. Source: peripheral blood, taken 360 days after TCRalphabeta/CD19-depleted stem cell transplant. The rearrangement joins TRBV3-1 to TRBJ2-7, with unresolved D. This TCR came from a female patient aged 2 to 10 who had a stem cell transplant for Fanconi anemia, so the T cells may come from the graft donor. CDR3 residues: CASSQDFPYEQYF. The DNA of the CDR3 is TGTGCCAGCAGCCAAGATTTCCCCTACGAGCAGTACTTC.